This passage covers 28 T cell receptor beta chains from one sample sequenced in a study of control samples from healthy donors and cancer patients. Produced via immunoSEQ multiplex PCR; TCRdb's table is partial and in-frame only. The sample carries about 53,000 clones, approximately 86% recorded once. Sequenced sample: PBMCs. Receptors were obtained from a man aged 55 to 69 with head and neck cancer.

This clone showed up just once. The J gene is TRBJ2-7, the V gene TRBV20-1; D possibly corresponds to TRBD2 (6 bases). The CDR3 is made up of 16 amino acids. V was shortened by 3 bases and J by 5 bases, with 23 bases between the two germline ends. CDR1 is DFQATT, CDR2 SNEGSKA, per germline (reference sequence). CDR3: CSASRGTYGVGDEQYF. The CDR3 DNA follows: TGCAGTGCTAGTCGCGGGACCTATGGGGTAGGCGACGAGCAGTACTTC.

This clone showed up just once. The sample contains more than one DNA sequence encoding this CDR3. The CDR3 loop reads CASSYSGGNYGYTF. The CDR3 nucleotides read TGTGCCAGCAGTTACTCGGGGGGTAACTATGGCTACACCTTC. V gene TRBV6-5 combines with J gene TRBJ1-2, with D possibly being TRBD1 (5 bases). V was clipped by 0 bases and J by 1 base, with 6 bases between them. This CDR3 has 14 amino acids. The germline V gene encodes CDR1 MNHEY and CDR2 SVGAGI.

This chain uses TRBV9 with TRBJ1-3; TRBD1 might be the D (5 bases). Germline V lookup: CDR1 SGDLS, CDR2 YYNGEE. CDR3 length: 17 residues. The ends were cut back, 0 bases at V and 4 bases at J, with 17 bases in the middle. CDR3 DNA: TGTGCCAGCAGCGTAGGAGGAGGGGTAAGCTTCGGAAACACCATATATTTT. It translates to CASSVGGGVSFGNTIYF.

Only one count was recorded for this clone. CDR3 in amino acids: CASRGPESSYNSPLHF. The CDR3 DNA reads as TGTGCCAGCAGGGGTCCCGAGAGCTCCTATAATTCACCCCTCCACTTT. V is TRBV6-7 and J is TRBJ1-6; D remains ambiguous. TRBV6-7 is an open reading frame whose function is uncertain. CDR3 length: 16 amino acids. V was pared by 6 bases and J by 0 bases, with 12 bases between.

This sequence joins TRBV28 and TRBJ1-2; TRBD1 matches at 7 bases. The CDR3 runs 14 residues. The germline V gene has CDR1 MDHEN and CDR2 SYDVKM. Trimming took 7 bases from V and 4 from J; bases not matched to a gene: 9. The CDR3 region is CASTAGGLGYGYTF. CDR3 sequence (DNA): TGTGCCAGCACGGCAGGGGGTTTAGGCTATGGCTACACCTTC.

V is TRBV6-1 and J is TRBJ2-2; D ambiguous. CDR3 length: 13 residues. Germline V CDR1 and CDR2: MNHNS, SASEGT. Trimming removed 5 bases at V and 5 bases at J, with 9 bases between. The chain's CDR3 is CASSTPNTGELFF. The CDR3 DNA is TGTGCCAGCAGTACCCCCAATACCGGGGAGCTGTTTTTT.

The rearrangement joins TRBV30 to TRBJ1-4; D uncertain. The CDR3 extends over 11 amino acids. Trimming removed 1 base at V and 8 bases at J, with 5 bases between. The V gene's germline CDR1 is GTSNPN and CDR2 SVGIG (reference sequence). The DNA of the CDR3 is TGTGCCTGGAGTGAACGGGAAAAACTGTTTTTT. Its protein product is CAWSEREKLFF.

CDR3 sequence reads: CPAGTGVKETQYF. The CDR3 DNA reads as TGTCCGGCCGGGACAGGGGTAAAAGAGACCCAGTACTTC. The chain links TRBV18 to TRBJ2-5; 10 bases map to TRBD1. This CDR3 comprises 13 residues. Germline CDR1 reads KGHSH; CDR2 reads LQKENI.

CDR3 protein: CASSQLTSGLTETQYF. The CDR3 nucleotides read TGTGCCAGCAGCCAACTTACTAGCGGGCTTACAGAGACCCAGTACTTC. V and J are TRBV3-1 (or the pseudogene TRBV3-2) and TRBJ2-5; 9 bases agree with TRBD2. The germline gives CDR1 LGHDT, CDR2 YNNKEL (reference sequence). The CDR3 runs 16 residues. Germline trimming cut 2 bases from V and 4 bases from J; bases unmatched to any gene: 8.

J is TRBJ1-1 and V is TRBV29-1, with D unresolved. CDR3 length: 13 residues. Trimming left V 7 bases short and J 0 bases short, with 12 bases between. The V gene's germline CDR1 is SQVTM and CDR2 ANQGSEA. CDR3: CSADGLVNTEAFF. The CDR3 DNA sequence: TGCAGCGCCGATGGGTTGGTGAACACTGAAGCTTTCTTT.

This sequence joins TRBV5-8 and TRBJ1-6; D is undetermined. V was clipped by 4 bases and J by 0 bases, with 17 bases between them. This CDR3 is 18 amino acids long. From germline, CDR1 is SGHTS and CDR2 YDEGEE. The CDR3 loop is CASSTSWGLGSYNSPLHF. The CDR3 DNA reads as TGTGCCAGCAGCACCTCATGGGGTTTGGGCTCCTATAATTCACCCCTCCACTTT.

The V and J genes are TRBV23-1 and TRBJ1-1; D possibly corresponds to TRBD1 (5 bases). TRBV23-1 is marked as an open reading frame, function uncertain. The V end lost 8 bases, the J end lost 1 base, and 14 bases lay between the germline ends. The CDR3 loop spans 14 amino acids. The CDR3 DNA reads as TGCGCCAGCTCCCACTTGGGGGGGAACACTGAAGCTTTCTTT. Amino acids: CASSHLGGNTEAFF.

The chain couples TRBV4-3 to TRBJ2-7; a possible D gene is TRBD1 (5 bases). This CDR3 has 15 amino acids. Between the trimmed V and J ends, which lost 0 bases and 4 bases, there was a span of 13 bases. Germline V CDR1 and CDR2: LGHNA, YSLEER. This chain's CDR3 is CASSQDSRQPYEQYF. The CDR3 coding sequence is TGCGCCAGCAGCCAAGATTCGCGACAGCCTTACGAGCAGTACTTC.

In nucleotides, the CDR3 is TGTGCCAGCAGTTTAGAGGGGGCCCTAAAGGGGTATGGCTACACCTTC. This sequence encodes CASSLEGALKGYGYTF. This rearrangement joins TRBV28 to TRBJ1-2; 7 positions match TRBD1. The CDR3 contains 16 residues. With V trimmed by 2 bases and J by 5 bases, 11 bases remained unmatched. Germline V gene sequence: CDR1 MDHEN, CDR2 SYDVKM.

The chain has TRBV7-2 and TRBJ1-1; tentatively, D is TRBD1 (5 bases). The CDR3 is made up of 16 amino acids. Between the trimmed V and J ends, which lost 8 bases and 1 base, there was a span of 20 bases. CDR1 is SGHTA, CDR2 FQGNSA, per germline. The CDR3 DNA reads TGTGCCAGCGGCCCGGGGGGATCATTAGGGAACACTGAAGCTTTCTTT. Translated, it gives CASGPGGSLGNTEAFF. Full variable domain (remainder filled in from reference TRBV7-2 and TRBJ1-1): GAGVSQSPSNKVTEKGKDVELRCDPISGHTALYWYRQSLGQGLEFLIYFQGNSAPDKSGLPSDRFSAERTGGSVSTLTIQRTQQEDSAVYLCASGPGGSLGNTEAFFGQGTRLTVV.

J is TRBJ2-1 and V is TRBV27; a possible D gene is TRBD1 (5 bases). The length of the CDR3 is 15 residues. The V and J ends lost 5 bases and 0 bases respectively, with 11 bases between them. Germline assignment: CDR1 MNHEY and CDR2 SMNVEV (reference sequence). CDR3 region: CASSLRGSSYNEQFF. The CDR3 coding sequence is TGTGCCAGCAGTCTAAGGGGTAGCTCCTACAATGAGCAGTTCTTC.

The rearrangement joins TRBV7-2 to TRBJ2-1; TRBD2 is a possible D gene (7 bases). Trimming shortened V by 1 base and J by 0 bases, and 13 bases separated the two germline ends. The CDR3 covers 17 residues. Germline CDR1 and CDR2: SGHTA and FQGNSA. CDR3 sequence reads: CASSLEGGLVSYNEQFF. CDR3 nucleotides: TGTGCCAGCAGCTTAGAGGGGGGGCTCGTCTCCTACAATGAGCAGTTCTTC. Supplemented by reference TRBV7-2 and TRBJ2-1, the full variable domain reads GAGVSQSPSNKVTEKGKDVELRCDPISGHTALYWYRQSLGQGLEFLIYFQGNSAPDKSGLPSDRFSAERTGGSVSTLTIQRTQQEDSAVYLCASSLEGGLVSYNEQFFGPGTRLTVL.

The rearrangement links TRBV6-5 to TRBJ2-7; D is unresolved. Germline CDR1 is MNHEY and CDR2 is SVGAGI. Trimming removed 7 bases from V and 2 bases from J, with 9 bases in between. CDR3 length: 12 amino acids. CDR3 loop: CASMIGTYEQYF. Here the CDR3 DNA reads TGTGCCAGCATGATTGGAACCTACGAGCAGTACTTC.

The rearrangement links TRBV5-6 to TRBJ1-2; a weak D match, TRBD1 (6 bases). This CDR3 region has 13 residues. The germline V gene has CDR1 SGHDT and CDR2 YYEEEE. The V and J ends lost 4 bases and 2 bases respectively, with 9 bases between them. This CDR3 reads CASSSGGNYGYTF. Here the CDR3 DNA reads TGTGCCAGCAGCAGCGGGGGCAACTATGGCTACACCTTC. The full variable domain, its missing parts supplied by reference TRBV5-6 and TRBJ1-2, is DAGVTQSPTHLIKTRGQQVTLRCSPKSGHDTVSWYQQALGQGPQFIFQYYEEEERQRGNFPDRFSGHQFPNYSSELNVNALLLGDSALYLCASSSGGNYGYTFGSGTRLTVV.

The V and J genes are TRBV27 and TRBJ1-4; TRBD1 matches at 7 bases. Unmatched junction bases numbered 7, after V lost 5 bases and J lost 10 bases. The CDR3 contains 13 residues. The germline V gene has CDR1 MNHEY and CDR2 SMNVEV (reference sequence). The CDR3 DNA follows: TGTGCCAGCAGTGTTGACAGGGCTGCAAAACTGTTTTTT. This codes for CASSVDRAAKLFF. Together with reference TRBV27 and TRBJ1-4, the CDR3 gives the full variable domain: EAQVTQNPRYLITVTGKKLTVTCSQNMNHEYMSWYRQDPGLGLRQIYYSMNVEVTDKGDVPEGYKVSRKEKRNFPLILESPSPNQTSLYFCASSVDRAAKLFFGSGTQLSVL.

The chain has TRBV2 and TRBJ1-1; D unresolved. The germline V gene encodes CDR1 SNHLY and CDR2 FYNNEI. The CDR3 covers 14 residues. Trimming cost V 7 bases and J 6 bases, with 18 bases left between them. The CDR3 DNA reads TGTGCCAGCACCCTACCCATATTACGGGCTGAAGCTTTCTTT. This gives the protein CASTLPILRAEAFF.

The chain couples TRBV11-3 to TRBJ2-1; TRBD1 matches at 9 bases. The CDR3 length is 16 residues. After removal of 4 bases from V and 5 bases from J, the junction contained 9 bases not matched to a gene. CDR1 SGHNT and CDR2 YENEEA come from the germline V gene. The CDR3, as DNA: TGTGCCAGCAGCTCTACGGGGACAGGGCTAGACAATGAGCAGTTCTTC. Translation gives CASSSTGTGLDNEQFF.

J is TRBJ1-4 and V is TRBV3-1 (or the pseudogene TRBV3-2), with 7 bases aligning to TRBD1. Germline CDR1 reads LGHDT; CDR2 reads YNNKEL (reference sequence). The CDR3 sequence is 16 residues long. Losses at the gene ends were 4 bases for V and 8 bases for J; bases not matched to a gene: 13. The CDR3 DNA reads TGTGCCAGCAGCCCGGGACAGTCGGTACTAGGGGAAAAACTGTTTTTT. Translation gives CASSPGQSVLGEKLFF.

V usage is TRBV5-1 and J usage is TRBJ1-1; TRBD1 aligns across 10 bases. V trimming: 3 bases; J trimming: 8 bases; junction bases outside the gene matches: 1. CDR1 is SGHRS and CDR2 is YFSETQ in the germline V gene. This CDR3 comprises 12 residues. This CDR3 reads CASSWGQGEAFF. The DNA of the CDR3 is TGCGCCAGCAGCTGGGGACAGGGGGAAGCTTTCTTT.

This chain connects TRBV12-5 to TRBJ2-3; D may be TRBD1 or TRBD2 (5 bases each). The CDR3 covers 13 residues. CDR1 is LGHNT, CDR2 FRNRAP, per germline. Trimming cost V 4 bases and J 3 bases, with 8 bases left between them. The CDR3 sequence: CASGSRETDTQYF. CDR3 nucleotides: TGTGCTAGTGGTTCCAGGGAGACAGATACGCAGTATTTT. Looking up the rest from reference TRBV12-5 and TRBJ2-3 gives the full variable domain: DARVTQTPRHKVTEMGQEVTMRCQPILGHNTVFWYRQTMMQGLELLAYFRNRAPLDDSGMPKDRFSAEMPDATLATLKIQPSEPRDSAVYFCASGSRETDTQYFGPGTRLTVL.

The chain has TRBV27 and TRBJ2-1; 8 bases map to TRBD1. J gave up 14 bases and V 3 bases, and 6 bases lay outside the gene matches. The CDR3 spans 12 residues. The germline CDR1 and CDR2 sequences are MNHEY and SMNVEV (reference sequence). Here the CDR3 DNA reads TGTGCCAGCAGTTTTGGATCAGGGGGCAAGTTCTTC. It yields the protein CASSFGSGGKFF.

The chain is built from TRBV7-6 and TRBJ1-1; unclear D gene. Per the germline V gene, CDR1 is SGHVS and CDR2 is FNYEAQ. This CDR3 region has 14 residues. V lost 5 bases, J lost 4 bases, and 14 bases lay in between. Written as DNA, the CDR3 is TGTGCCAGCAGCCCAGGACGGGGTTCCACTGAAGCTTTCTTT. Its protein is CASSPGRGSTEAFF.

The gene calls are TRBV3-1 (or the pseudogene TRBV3-2) and TRBJ2-7; 8 bases line up with TRBD2. Germline V lookup: CDR1 LGHDT, CDR2 YNNKEL (reference sequence). V lost 0 bases, J lost 0 bases, and 10 bases stayed unmatched. The CDR3 runs to 18 residues. The CDR3 protein is CASSQDYDGGGSSYEQYF. CDR3 bases: TGTGCCAGCAGCCAAGATTACGACGGCGGGGGGAGCTCCTACGAGCAGTACTTC.